The rows below give T cell receptor beta chains drawn from one sample of a study of shared T cell receptors in the human thymus. Profiled with immunoSEQ multiplex PCR; TCRdb holds only in-frame clones, not every one. The table shows hundreds of thousands of clones, with approximately 95% occurring only once. What was sequenced was thymocytes. These receptors all come from a human donor. CDR3s include the opening cysteine and the closing phenylalanine or tryptophan. Fields, in order: D gene, clone size, V gene, J gene, CDR3 protein, CDR3 DNA. D genes are given only for firm matches. Clone size is not always given. Where it is, it says once, few, many or a class for expanded clones.

>TRBD2|few|TRBV4-2|TRBJ2-3
CASSPSGSTDTQYF
TGTGCCAGCAGCCCTAGCGGGAGCACAGATACGCAGTATTTT
>.|.|TRBV15|TRBJ2-7
CATSRASPSHEQYF
TGTGCCACCAGCAGAGCAAGTCCTAGCCACGAGCAGTACTTC
>.|.|TRBV2|TRBJ2-1
CASSEAGGPYNEQFF
TGTGCCAGCAGTGAAGCGGGAGGTCCCTACAATGAGCAGTTCTTC
>.|.|TRBV28|TRBJ2-5
CASSGAIQETQYF
TGTGCCAGCAGTGGGGCCATTCAAGAGACCCAGTACTTC
>.|.|TRBV30|TRBJ1-2
CAWTLLNGYTF
TGTGCCTGGACCTTACTAAATGGCTACACCTTC
>.|.|TRBV11-2|TRBJ2-3
CASRRTSGGADTQYF
TGTGCCAGCAGGCGAACCTCTGGGGGCGCGGATACGCAGTATTTT
>.|.|TRBV7-6|TRBJ2-3
CASSLEVARTDTQYF
TGTGCCAGCAGCTTAGAGGTAGCGCGCACAGATACGCAGTATTTT
>.|.|TRBV5-1|TRBJ2-1
CASSSIIGPKGWKQFF
TGCGCCAGCAGCTCTATCATCGGGCCGAAGGGGTGGAAGCAGTTCTTC
>.|.|TRBV11-2|TRBJ2-1
CASSCPTGYNEQFF
TGTGCCAGCAGCTGCCCGACCGGGTACAATGAGCAGTTCTTC
>TRBD1|.|TRBV2|TRBJ2-7
CASNVGTGPEQYF
TGTGCCAGCAACGTAGGGACAGGGCCCGAGCAGTACTTC
>.|.|TRBV28|TRBJ2-1
CASSFAERTYNEQFF
TGTGCCAGCAGTTTCGCGGAAAGGACCTACAATGAGCAGTTCTTC
>.|.|TRBV6-5|TRBJ2-5
CANWRAPGAQYF
TGTGCCAACTGGAGGGCGCCAGGGGCCCAGTACTTC
>TRBD2|.|TRBV28|TRBJ2-7
CASSARREGDSYEQYF
TGTGCCAGCAGTGCGCGGCGGGAGGGCGACAGCTACGAGCAGTACTTC
>TRBD2|.|TRBV30|TRBJ2-3
CAWSVRGGSGSTDTQYF
TGTGCCTGGAGTGTACGGGGGGGTAGCGGGAGCACAGATACGCAGTATTTT
>.|once|TRBV7-7|TRBJ2-7
CASSLARISTLRYEQYF
TGTGCTAGCAGCTTAGCGAGGATCTCAACACTACGCTACGAGCAGTACTTC
>.|.|TRBV29-1|TRBJ2-6
CSVERETGTGANVLTF
TGCAGCGTTGAACGAGAGACAGGAACTGGGGCCAACGTCCTGACTTTC
>TRBD1|once|TRBV6-1|TRBJ1-5
CASSEALDRVGQPQHF
TGTGCCAGCAGTGAAGCGCTGGACAGGGTGGGTCAGCCCCAGCATTTT
>.|.|TRBV28|TRBJ1-1
CASSLGRGAFF
TGTGCCAGCAGTTTAGGGCGGGGGGCTTTCTTT
>.|once|TRBV5-4|TRBJ2-3
CASSPLARGADTQYF
TGTGCCAGCAGCCCGCTGGCGAGGGGTGCAGATACGCAGTATTTT
>.|.|TRBV5-1|TRBJ2-7
CASSSRTTLYEQYF
TGCGCCAGCAGCTCCCGGACTACTTTATACGAGCAGTACTTC
>TRBD2|once|TRBV11-2|TRBJ2-3
CASSYHLRLAGDTDTQYF
TGTGCCAGCAGCTACCACCTCCGACTAGCGGGGGACACAGATACGCAGTATTTT
>.|.|TRBV6-5|TRBJ1-1
CASSYSRGTSKAFF
TGTGCCAGCAGTTACTCCCGAGGAACCTCAAAGGCTTTCTTT
>TRBD2|.|TRBV7-2|TRBJ2-1
CASSQGGSGSYNEQFF
TGTGCCAGCAGCCAGGGGGGTAGCGGGAGCTACAATGAGCAGTTCTTC
>TRBD1|.|TRBV27|TRBJ2-5
CASSQNRGQETQYF
TGTGCCAGCAGTCAGAACAGGGGGCAAGAGACCCAGTACTTC
>.|.|TRBV9|TRBJ1-1
CASSGRREDTEAFF
TGTGCCAGCAGCGGCCGGAGGGAGGACACTGAAGCTTTCTTT
>.|.|TRBV7-3|TRBJ2-3
CASSPEAQLLNTQYF
TGTGCCAGCAGCCCAGAGGCACAACTCCTTAATACGCAGTATTTT
>.|.|TRBV29-1|TRBJ2-7
CSVATFPDGYEQYF
TGCAGCGTCGCCACATTCCCCGATGGGTACGAGCAGTACTTC
>TRBD2|.|TRBV2|TRBJ2-7
CASSEALGRREGRWGQYF
TGTGCCAGCAGTGAAGCGCTCGGTAGGCGGGAGGGCAGATGGGGGCAGTACTTC
>TRBD1|.|TRBV7-2|TRBJ1-5
CASSLGRGLSQPQHF
TGTGCCAGCAGCTTGGGTAGGGGGCTGAGTCAGCCCCAGCATTTT
>.|.|TRBV5-6|TRBJ2-2
CASSFGVRTGELFF
TGTGCCAGCAGCTTCGGCGTACGAACCGGGGAGCTGTTTTTT
>TRBD2|once|TRBV4-3|TRBJ2-5
CASSQDRRLAGKETQYF
TGCGCCAGCAGCCAAGATCGACGACTAGCGGGGAAAGAGACCCAGTACTTC
>TRBD2|.|TRBV7-7|TRBJ2-1
CASSKGLAGYNEQFF
TGTGCCAGCAGCAAAGGACTAGCGGGATACAATGAGCAGTTCTTC
>.|.|TRBV6-1|TRBJ2-7
CASSELSEYPRVKGEQYF
TGTGCCAGCAGTGAATTGAGTGAGTACCCGCGTGTAAAAGGGGAGCAGTACTTC
>.|.|TRBV5-1|TRBJ2-3
CASSGEAGDTQYF
TGCGCCAGCAGCGGGGAGGCGGGAGATACGCAGTATTTT
>.|.|TRBV27|TRBJ2-1
CASNGGYNEQFF
TGTGCCAGCAACGGGGGTTACAATGAGCAGTTCTTC
>TRBD2|.|TRBV6-5|TRBJ2-7
CASSYVRTRVYEQYF
TGTGCCAGCAGTTACGTGCGGACTAGGGTCTACGAGCAGTACTTC
>.|.|TRBV28|TRBJ2-3
CASSSDSTDTQYF
TGTGCCAGCAGTTCGGACAGCACAGATACGCAGTATTTT
>.|.|TRBV27|TRBJ2-7
CASTPARRVASYEQYF
TGTGCCAGCACCCCGGCGAGACGGGTCGCCTCCTACGAGCAGTACTTC
>.|.|TRBV21-1|TRBJ2-7
CASSTQDRGTTYEQYF
TGTGCCAGCAGCACCCAGGACAGGGGAACTACCTACGAGCAGTACTTC